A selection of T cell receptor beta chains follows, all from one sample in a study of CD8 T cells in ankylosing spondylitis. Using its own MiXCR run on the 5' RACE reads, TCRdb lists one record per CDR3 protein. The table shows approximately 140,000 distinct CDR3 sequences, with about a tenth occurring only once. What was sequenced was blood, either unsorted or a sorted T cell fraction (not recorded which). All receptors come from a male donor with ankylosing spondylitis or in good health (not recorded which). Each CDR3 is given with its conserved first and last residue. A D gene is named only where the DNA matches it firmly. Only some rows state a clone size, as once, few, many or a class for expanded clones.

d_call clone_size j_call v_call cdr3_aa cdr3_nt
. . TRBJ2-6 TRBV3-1 CASSPRSGANVLTF TGTGCCAGCAGCCCGAGATCTGGGGCCAACGTCCTGACTTTC
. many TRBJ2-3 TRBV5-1 CASSNPGPGQRGPGTDTQYF TGCGCCAGCAGCAATCCCGGACCAGGCCAGAGGGGACCTGGCACAGATACGCAGTATTTT
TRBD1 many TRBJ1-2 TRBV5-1 CASRQGNYGYTF TGCGCCAGCAGACAGGGGAACTATGGCTACACCTTC
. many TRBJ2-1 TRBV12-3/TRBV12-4 CASSDGPKSYNEQFF TGTGCCAGTTCTGACGGCCCCAAGTCCTACAATGAGCAGTTCTTC
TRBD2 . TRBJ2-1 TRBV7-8 CASSPGGSGFHNEQFF TGTGCCAGCAGCCCCGGGGGGTCGGGGTTCCACAATGAGCAGTTCTTC
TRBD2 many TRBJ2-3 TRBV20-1 CSGRGGASGHLTDTQYF TGCAGTGGAAGAGGAGGGGCTAGCGGACACCTCACAGATACGCAGTATTTT
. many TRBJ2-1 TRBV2 CASSVEGFLYNEQFF TGTGCCAGCAGTGTGGAGGGATTTCTATACAATGAGCAGTTCTTC
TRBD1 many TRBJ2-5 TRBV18 CASSQPGQGGETQYF TGTGCCAGCTCACAACCCGGACAGGGGGGAGAGACCCAGTACTTC
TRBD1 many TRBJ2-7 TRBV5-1 CASSIRTGGYEQYF TGCGCCAGCAGCATCCGGACAGGCGGGTACGAGCAGTACTTC
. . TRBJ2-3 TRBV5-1 CASSLDSPVMDTQYF TGCGCCAGCAGCTTGGACAGCCCAGTGATGGATACGCAGTATTTT
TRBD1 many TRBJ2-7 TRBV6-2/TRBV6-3 CASSYWMGTENYEQYF TGTGCCAGCAGTTACTGGATGGGGACAGAAAACTACGAGCAGTACTTC
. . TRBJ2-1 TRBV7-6 CASSLTLRAWDEQFF TGTGCCAGCAGCTTAACTCTCAGGGCGTGGGATGAGCAGTTCTTC
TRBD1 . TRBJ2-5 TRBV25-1 CASRTGGLQETQYF TGTGCCAGCAGGACAGGGGGCCTCCAAGAGACCCAGTACTTC
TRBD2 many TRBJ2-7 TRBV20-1 CSARDSGSPTYEQYF TGCAGTGCTAGGGATAGCGGGAGCCCGACCTACGAGCAGTACTTC
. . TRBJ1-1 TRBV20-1 CSARDNRGETEAFF TGCAGTGCTAGAGATAACCGAGGGGAAACTGAAGCTTTCTTT
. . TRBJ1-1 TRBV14 CASSQKRGTGLNTEAFF TGTGCCAGCAGCCAAAAAAGGGGCACAGGGCTGAACACTGAAGCTTTCTTT
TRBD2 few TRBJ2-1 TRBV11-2 CASSRMGLAKYNEQFF TGTGCCAGCAGCCGAATGGGACTAGCGAAGTACAATGAGCAGTTCTTC